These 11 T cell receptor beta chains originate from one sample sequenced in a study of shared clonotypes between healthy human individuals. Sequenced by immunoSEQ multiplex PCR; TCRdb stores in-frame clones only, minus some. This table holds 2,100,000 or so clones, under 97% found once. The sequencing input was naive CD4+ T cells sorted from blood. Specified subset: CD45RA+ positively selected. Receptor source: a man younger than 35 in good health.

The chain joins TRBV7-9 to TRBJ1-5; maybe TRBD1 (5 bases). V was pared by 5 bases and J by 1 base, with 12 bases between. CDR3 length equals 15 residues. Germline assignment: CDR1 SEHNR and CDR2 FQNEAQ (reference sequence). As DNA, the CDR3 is TGTGCCAGCAGCCGAGGTGGGGGAAGCAATCAGCCCCAGCATTTT. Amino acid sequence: CASSRGGGSNQPQHF.

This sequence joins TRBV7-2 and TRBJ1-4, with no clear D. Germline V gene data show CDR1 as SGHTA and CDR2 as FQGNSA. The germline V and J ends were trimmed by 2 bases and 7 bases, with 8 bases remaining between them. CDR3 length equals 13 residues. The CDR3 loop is CASSLKRSEKLFF. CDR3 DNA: TGTGCCAGCAGCTTAAAACGTAGTGAAAAACTGTTTTTT.

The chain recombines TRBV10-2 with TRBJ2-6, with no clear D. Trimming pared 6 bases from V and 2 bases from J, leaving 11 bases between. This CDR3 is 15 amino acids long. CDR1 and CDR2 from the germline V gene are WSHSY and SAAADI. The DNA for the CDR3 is TGCGCCAGCAGGTTTATGGGGACTGGGGCCAACGTCCTGACTTTC. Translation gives CASRFMGTGANVLTF.

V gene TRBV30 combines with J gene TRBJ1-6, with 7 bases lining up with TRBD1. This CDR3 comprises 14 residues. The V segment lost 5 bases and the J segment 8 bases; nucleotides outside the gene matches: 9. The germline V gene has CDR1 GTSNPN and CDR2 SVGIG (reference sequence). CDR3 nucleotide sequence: TGTGCCTGGGGTGCCGGGACAGCCGATTCACCCCTCCACTTT. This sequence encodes CAWGAGTADSPLHF.

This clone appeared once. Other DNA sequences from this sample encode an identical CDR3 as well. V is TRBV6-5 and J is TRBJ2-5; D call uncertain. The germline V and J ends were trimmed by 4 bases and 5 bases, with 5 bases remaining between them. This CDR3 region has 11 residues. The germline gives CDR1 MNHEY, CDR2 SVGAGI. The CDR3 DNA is TGTGCCAGCAGTTCACGTGAGACCCAGTACTTC. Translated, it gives CASSSRETQYF.

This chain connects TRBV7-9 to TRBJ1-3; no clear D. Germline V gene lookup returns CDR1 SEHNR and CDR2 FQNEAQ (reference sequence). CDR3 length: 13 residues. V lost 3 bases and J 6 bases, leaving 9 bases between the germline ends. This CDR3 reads CASSFSGENTIYF. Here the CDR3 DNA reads TGTGCCAGCAGCTTTAGCGGGGAAAACACCATATATTTT.

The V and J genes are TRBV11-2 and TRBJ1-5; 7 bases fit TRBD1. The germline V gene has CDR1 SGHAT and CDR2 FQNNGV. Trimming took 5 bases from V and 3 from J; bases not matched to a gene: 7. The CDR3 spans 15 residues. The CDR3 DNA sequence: TGTGCCAGCAGCGCCTCGACAGGGATCAATCAGCCCCAGCATTTT. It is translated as CASSASTGINQPQHF.

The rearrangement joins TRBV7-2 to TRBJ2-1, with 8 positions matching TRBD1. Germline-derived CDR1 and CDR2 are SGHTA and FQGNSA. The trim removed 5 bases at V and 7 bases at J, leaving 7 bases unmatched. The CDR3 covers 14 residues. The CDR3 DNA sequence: TGTGCCAGCAGCCCCCAGGGGGCTTCGAATGAGCAGTTCTTC. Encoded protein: CASSPQGASNEQFF.

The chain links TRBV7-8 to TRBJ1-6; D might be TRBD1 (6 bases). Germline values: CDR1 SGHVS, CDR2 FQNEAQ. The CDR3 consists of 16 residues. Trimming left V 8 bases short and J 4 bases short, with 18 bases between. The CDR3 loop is CASLTGRGDYNSPLHF. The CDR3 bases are TGTGCCAGCCTAACTGGGAGGGGGGATTATAATTCACCCCTCCACTTT.

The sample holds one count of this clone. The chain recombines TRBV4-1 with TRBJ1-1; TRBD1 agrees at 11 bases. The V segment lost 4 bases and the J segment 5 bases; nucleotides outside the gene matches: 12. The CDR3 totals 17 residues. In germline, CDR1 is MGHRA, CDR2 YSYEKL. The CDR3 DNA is TGCGCCAGCAGCCCAATCGGACAGGGGGCGCGGGAAACTGAAGCTTTCTTT. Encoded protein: CASSPIGQGARETEAFF.

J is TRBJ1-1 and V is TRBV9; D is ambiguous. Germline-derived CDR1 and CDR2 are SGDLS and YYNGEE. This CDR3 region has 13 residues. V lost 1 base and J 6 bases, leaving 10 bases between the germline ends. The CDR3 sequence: CASSVSVAAEAFF. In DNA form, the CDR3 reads TGTGCCAGCAGCGTATCGGTGGCAGCTGAAGCTTTCTTT.